Listed below are T cell receptor beta chains from one sample, sequenced in a study of cytomegalovirus exposure and HLA in healthy donors. Here immunoSEQ multiplex PCR was the method, and the copy in TCRdb shows in-frame clones only, minus some. The sample holds 250,000 to 400,000 clones; nearly 90% are singletons and the top ten take around 1%. The specimen sequenced was PBMCs. The receptor source for this set is a man in his thirties or forties in good health and CMV-seronegative. Both conserved end residues are part of each CDR3. The D gene is left open where the match is weak. The size field is filled for only some rows; it gives once, few, many or a size class.

- - TRBJ2-3 TRBV4-3 TGCGCCAGCAGCCAAGACCCTTTGTTAGCGCTCACAGATACGCAGTATTTT CASSQDPLLALTDTQYF
- TRBD2 TRBJ2-7 TRBV6-1 TGTGCCAGCAGTGAATTGGGGGGAGGGTTGATCTACGAGCAGTACTTC CASSELGGGLIYEQYF
- - TRBJ1-1 TRBV27 TGTGCCAGCAGTTTAACAGGGAACACTGAAGCTTTCTTT CASSLTGNTEAFF
- - TRBJ2-3 TRBV4-3 TGCGCCAGCAGCCAAGGGAGACCCCCTCAGTTAGCGCAGTATTTT CASSQGRPPQLAQYF
few - TRBJ2-1 TRBV7-9 TGTGCCAGCAGCCCCAATCGAGGGGAGCAGTTCTTC CASSPNRGEQFF
- - TRBJ2-1 TRBV11-3 TGTGCCAGCAGCTTAGGTACAGGGATCAATGAGCAGTTCTTC CASSLGTGINEQFF
- - TRBJ1-4 TRBV15 TGTGCCACCAGCGGACAGAGATACATCAATGAAAAACTGTTTTTT CATSGQRYINEKLFF
- - TRBJ2-5 TRBV6-1 TGTGCCAGCAGTCCCCAATGGGGGGTCCGGGAGACCCAGTACTTC CASSPQWGVRETQYF
few TRBD1 TRBJ2-7 TRBV19 TGTGCCAGTAGTATAGTGGTACAGGGGGGCGAGCAGTACTTC CASSIVVQGGEQYF
- - TRBJ1-2 TRBV5-6 TGTGCCAGCAGCTTCCCTGAACGTGGCGGGACTAACTATGGCTACACCTTC CASSFPERGGTNYGYTF
once TRBD1 TRBJ1-2 TRBV9 TGTGCCAGCAGCTCATCAACAGGGGACTATGGCTACACCTTC CASSSSTGDYGYTF
- - TRBJ2-5 TRBV15 TGTGCCACCAGCAGAGCTACAGGGCTCCTCCAAGAGACCCAGTACTTC CATSRATGLLQETQYF
- TRBD2 TRBJ2-3 TRBV5-4 TGTGCCAGCAGCTTGGAACCACTAGCGGGGGGCACAGATACGCAGTATTTT CASSLEPLAGGTDTQYF
- TRBD1 TRBJ1-4 TRBV15 TGTGCCACCAGCGGTATTAACAGGGGAAAACTGTTTTTT CATSGINRGKLFF
- TRBD1 TRBJ2-4 TRBV7-9 TGTGCCAGCAGCCATACAGGGGGCGCGGGCAAAAACATTCAGTACTTC CASSHTGGAGKNIQYF
- TRBD1 TRBJ1-3 TRBV7-2 TGTGCCAGCAGCATACAGGGGAGGAACACCATATATTTT CASSIQGRNTIYF